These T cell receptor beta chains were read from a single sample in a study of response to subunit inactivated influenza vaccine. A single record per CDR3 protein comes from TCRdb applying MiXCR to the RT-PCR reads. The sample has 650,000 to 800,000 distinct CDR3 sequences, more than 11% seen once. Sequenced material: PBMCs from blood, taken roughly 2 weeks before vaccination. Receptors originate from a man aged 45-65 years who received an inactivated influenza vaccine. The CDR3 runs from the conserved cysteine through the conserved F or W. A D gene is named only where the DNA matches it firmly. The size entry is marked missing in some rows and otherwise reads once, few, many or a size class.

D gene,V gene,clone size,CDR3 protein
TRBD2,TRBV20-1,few,CSADASGGVVSSYNEQFF
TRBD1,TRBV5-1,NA,CASSLAVQGAHEQYF
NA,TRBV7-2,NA,CASSFYSGLAGELFF
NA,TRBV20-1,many,CRATKGHGTNEQFF
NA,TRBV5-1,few,CASSPEPYNEQFF
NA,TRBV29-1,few,CSVARGMGYGYTF
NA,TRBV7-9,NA,CASSLGRWGDSYEQYF
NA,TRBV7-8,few,CASSLGAEQGPLGELFF
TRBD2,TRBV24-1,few,CAIATSGSLYEQFF
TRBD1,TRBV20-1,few,CSATSTGGSYEQYF
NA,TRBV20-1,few,CSALGGDQPQHF
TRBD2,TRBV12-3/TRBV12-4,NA,CASSQLRAGVSYEQYF
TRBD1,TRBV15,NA,CATSRDWTGSSYEQYF
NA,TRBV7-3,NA,CASSLLGTDSGELFF
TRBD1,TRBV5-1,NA,CASSLNRGRLNEQFF
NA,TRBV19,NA,CATSDPGVVQPQHF
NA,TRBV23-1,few,CASSQSLRMRGLYGNQPQHF
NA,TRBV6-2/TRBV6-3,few,CASSYRRDLGETQYF
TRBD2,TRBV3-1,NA,CASSFASGGARLFF
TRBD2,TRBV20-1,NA,CSAPPIAGVQETQYF
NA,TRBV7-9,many,CASSFGQTTEAFF
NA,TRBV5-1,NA,CASSQLVGLSSNTQYF
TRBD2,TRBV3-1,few,CASSPGGSNYNEQFF
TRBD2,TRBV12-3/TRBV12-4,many,CASSPGTSGRFF
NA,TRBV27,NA,CASSLRRPDGYSYEQYF
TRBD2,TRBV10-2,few,CASSATSGGTGELFF
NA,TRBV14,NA,CASSQDIGFSGANVLTF
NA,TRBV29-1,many,CSVRAGTANEKLFF
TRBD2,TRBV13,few,CASSPRIAGVSEQYF
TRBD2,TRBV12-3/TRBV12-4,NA,CASSYGTSGYEQYF
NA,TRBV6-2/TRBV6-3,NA,CAICTGWGTEAFF